One T cell receptor (beta chain) is described in this entry. This clone was found once. Its antigen remains undetermined. The record has no base qualities; no much larger clone is one base away. The sample comes from a study of blood T cell repertoires in COVID-19 (dated by TCRdb to the early 2020s). General notes on the study: The collaborator samples originated in the United States, Italy and Spain and spanned the acute and convalescent phases of COVID-19. The samples were drawn from the first 160 participants of the ongoing ImmuneRACE study and from 1,254 subjects provided by 6 global collaborators. The material from the prospective study consisted of cDNA or gDNA derived from T cells, B-cell-depleted T cells, or PBMCs. The repertoires were released in a freely available public database intended as a resource for research on the immune response to SARS-CoV-2. The dataset comprised deeply sampled blood TCRbeta repertoires from subjects exposed to, actively infected with, or recovered from COVID-19. Where HLA class I and class II types were available, the types were taken from metadata supplied by the sample provider, not from assay-based typing. The sample metadata nearly always contained a de-identified subject ID, COVID-19 status, age in years and sex. Here is what the overall study found, with its caveats: The quantity of clinical and demographic metadata differed by source and by participant and was supplied without curation.

TCRbeta CDR3 regions were amplified from genomic DNA using the immunoSEQ Assay, a bias-controlled multiplex PCR. The study's own analysis went as follows. The number of nucleated cells in each sample was estimated by amplification of reference gene primers within the assay. To quantify the absolute abundance of each unique TCRbeta CDR3 rearrangement, sequence reads were collapsed and filtered. Productive Simpson clonality was computed per sample as the square root of Simpson's diversity index over productive rearrangements. TCRdb mirrors the immuneACCESS table, restricted to in-frame sequences. Some clones are absent from its copies; in checked studies, under half trace to an unresolved V gene, and the reason for the others is unknown. The D gene and trimming were derived from the DNA, and the V and J assignments and clone size from that table. For this sample the table gives approximately 270,000 clones, of which about nine tenths were detected only once. 1.2% of the sample comes from the top ten.

From its cysteine to its phenylalanine, the CDR3 spans 15 amino acids. The entry retains the CDR3 DNA only, 45 bases that are in frame from base 1. After removal of 3 bases from V and 7 bases from J, the junction retains 5 bases not matched to a gene. CDR1 SGHAT and CDR2 FQNNGV are derived from the germline V gene. Participants in the prospective study were enrolled through a virtual design, were aged about 18 to 90 years, and lived in approximately 25 United States geographic areas. In the prospective study, cohorts were assigned on the basis of participant-reported clinical history obtained from a screening survey and a study questionnaire. In the prospective study, whole blood, serum and a nasopharyngeal or oropharyngeal swab were collected from each participant by mobile phlebotomists. Participants in the prospective study had the option to provide additional blood draws and questionnaires over a roughly 2-month period. Before DNA extraction, blood samples from the prospective study were shipped at room temperature or frozen.

The TCR sequence derives from a human donor in a cohort exposed to, infected with or recovered from COVID-19 (not recorded which). The donor label of this sample is uncertain. This chain is built from TRBV11-2 and TRBJ2-1, with TRBD1 matching 11 junction bases. Sample: PBMCs or T cells enriched from blood (not recorded which). The nucleotide sequence is given as TGTGCCAGCAGCTTTGGACAGGGGGCGCGGAATGAGCAGTTCTTC. This is translated as CASSFGQGARNEQFF.